A single sample is the source of the 8 T cell receptor beta chains below, sequenced in a study of cytotoxic CD8 clonotypes in ibrutinib-treated CLL (dated by TCRdb to the early 2020s). What this sample's time point label stands for: approximately 11 months on ibrutinib. The library was built by means of the immunoSEQ multiplex PCR assay. Sourced from immuneACCESS, this table was stored by TCRdb with only in-frame sequences that have V and J called. A share of the clones is absent; for the studies checked, an unresolved V gene accounts for under half, and the remainder has no known explanation. The sample contains roughly 220,000 clones, 75% to 80% of them found a single time. Jointly, the top ten make up 10% to 12% of the sample. The source was PBMCs, collected after 12 months of ibrutinib treatment. The source of these receptors is a human donor with chronic lymphocytic leukemia.

Comment on this clone: The same CDR3 is also encoded by other DNA sequences in this sample. The genes are TRBV18 and TRBJ2-7; 9 bases fit TRBD2. Per germline, CDR1 KGHSH and CDR2 LQKENI. CDR3 length: 15 amino acids. V lost 3 bases to trimming and J lost 0 bases; unmatched junction nucleotides: 3. CDR3 DNA sequence: TGTGCCAGCTCACCGGCGGGGGGGCCCTCCTACGAGCAGTACTTC. Its protein product is CASSPAGGPSYEQYF.

J is TRBJ2-7 and V is TRBV6-5, with 7 bases identical to TRBD1. Germline V gene lookup returns CDR1 MNHEY and CDR2 SVGAGI. The CDR3 runs 14 residues. V shed 5 bases, J shed 5 bases, and the junction held 9 bases outside the gene matches. DNA of the CDR3: TGTGCCAGCAGTCGAAGACAGGGATGGGACGAGCAGTACTTC. It yields the protein CASSRRQGWDEQYF.

This clone was recorded only once. The chain employs TRBV11-2 and TRBJ2-5; D is unclear. CDR1 and CDR2 from the germline V gene are SGHAT and FQNNGV. The CDR3 spans 15 residues. Deletions cut 0 bases from V and 4 bases from J, with 12 bases between. The CDR3 DNA reads TGTGCCAGCAGCTTAGAAGGTATTGTAGGAGAGACCCAGTACTTC. Translated: CASSLEGIVGETQYF.

To note about this clone: Other nucleotide sequences from this sample produce the same CDR3. The chain carries TRBV6-5 and TRBJ2-5, with D maybe TRBD2 (5 bases). Trimming took 6 bases from V and 4 from J, leaving 9 bases between them. CDR1 and CDR2 (germline): MNHEY, SVGAGI. The CDR3 totals 12 residues. As DNA, the CDR3 is TGTGCCAGCAGCCCACTAGGAGAGACCCAGTACTTC. It is translated as CASSPLGETQYF.

This sequence joins TRBV15 and TRBJ1-4; a possible D gene is TRBD1 (5 bases). Germline V gene data show CDR1 as LNHNV and CDR2 as YYDKDF (reference sequence). The CDR3 loop spans 16 amino acids. Trimming pared 0 bases from V and 5 bases from J, leaving 13 bases between. The CDR3 is CATSREPPGLNEKLFF. CDR3 coding DNA: TGTGCCACCAGCAGAGAGCCGCCGGGGCTGAATGAAAAACTGTTTTTT. The full variable domain, with the rest looked up from reference TRBV15 and TRBJ1-4, is DAMVIQNPRYQVTQFGKPVTLSCSQTLNHNVMYWYQQKSSQAPKLLFHYYDKDFNNEADTPDNFQSRRPNTSFCFLDIRSPGLGDTAMYLCATSREPPGLNEKLFFGSGTQLSVL.

The chain joins TRBV28 to TRBJ1-2; D uncertain. The germline V and J ends were trimmed by 8 bases and 6 bases, with 7 bases remaining between them. Per germline, CDR1 MDHEN and CDR2 SYDVKM. The CDR3 consists of 10 residues. CDR3 bases: TGTGCCAGCGGTCGGGATGGCTACACCTTC. Protein: CASGRDGYTF.

The chain carries TRBV2 and TRBJ2-7; 9 nucleotides agree with TRBD2. Trimming at V came to 4 bases and at J to 1 base, leaving 8 bases not matched to a gene. This CDR3 has 16 amino acids. The germline V gene has CDR1 SNHLY and CDR2 FYNNEI. CDR3 loop: CASSAGRGGASYEQYF. In DNA, the CDR3 is TGTGCCAGCAGTGCTGGGCGGGGGGGTGCATCCTACGAGCAGTACTTC.

The chain recombines TRBV2 with TRBJ1-4; 8 bases align to TRBD1. V shed 2 bases, J shed 5 bases, and the junction held 1 base outside the gene matches. CDR1 and CDR2 (germline): SNHLY, FYNNEI. This CDR3 contains 14 residues. CDR3 coding DNA: TGTGCCAGCAGTGAACAGGGGGCCAATGAAAAACTGTTTTTT. It specifies CASSEQGANEKLFF.